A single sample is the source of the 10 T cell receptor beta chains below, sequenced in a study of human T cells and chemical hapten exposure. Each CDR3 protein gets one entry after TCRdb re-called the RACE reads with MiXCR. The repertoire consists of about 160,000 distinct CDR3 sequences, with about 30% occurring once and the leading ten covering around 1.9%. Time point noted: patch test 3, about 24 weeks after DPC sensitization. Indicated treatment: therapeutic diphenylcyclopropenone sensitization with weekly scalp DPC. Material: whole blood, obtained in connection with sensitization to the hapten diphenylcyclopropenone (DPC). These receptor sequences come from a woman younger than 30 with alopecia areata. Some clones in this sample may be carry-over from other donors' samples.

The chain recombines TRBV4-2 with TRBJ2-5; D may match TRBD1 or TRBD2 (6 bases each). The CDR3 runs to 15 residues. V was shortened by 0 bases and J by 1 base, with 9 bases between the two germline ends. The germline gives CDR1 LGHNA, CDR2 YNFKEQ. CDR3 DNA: TGTGCCAGCAGCCAAGAGGGGGGCCCCCAAGAGACCCAGTACTTC. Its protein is CASSQEGGPQETQYF.

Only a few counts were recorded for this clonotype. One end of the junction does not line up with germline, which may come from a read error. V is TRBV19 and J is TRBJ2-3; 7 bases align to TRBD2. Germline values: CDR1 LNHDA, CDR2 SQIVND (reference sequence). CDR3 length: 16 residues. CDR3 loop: CASSKWAGDGADTQYF. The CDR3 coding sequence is TGTGCCAGCAGTAAGTGGGCGGGAGACGGTGCAGATACGCAGTATTTT.

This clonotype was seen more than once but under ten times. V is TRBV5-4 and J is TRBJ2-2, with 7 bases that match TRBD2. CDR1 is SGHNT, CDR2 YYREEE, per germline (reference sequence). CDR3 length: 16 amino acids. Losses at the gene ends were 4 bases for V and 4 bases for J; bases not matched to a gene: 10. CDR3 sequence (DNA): TGTGCCAGCAGCGTCGGGGCACCGGGAGGCACCGGGGAGCTGTTTTTT. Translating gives CASSVGAPGGTGELFF.

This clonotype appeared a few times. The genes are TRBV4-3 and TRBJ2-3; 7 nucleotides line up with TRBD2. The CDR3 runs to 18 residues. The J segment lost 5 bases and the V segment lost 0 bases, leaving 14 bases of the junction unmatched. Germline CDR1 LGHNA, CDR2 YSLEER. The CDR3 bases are TGCGCCAGCAGCCAAGATCGTAGTTATTGGGGGGGAGGAGATACGCAGTATTTT. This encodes CASSQDRSYWGGGDTQYF.

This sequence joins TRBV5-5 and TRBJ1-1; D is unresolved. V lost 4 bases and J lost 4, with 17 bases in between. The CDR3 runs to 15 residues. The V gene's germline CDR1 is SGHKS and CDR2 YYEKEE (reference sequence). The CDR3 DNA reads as TGTGCCAGCAGCCGCCCCGGACGGCCGGGCACTGAAGCTTTCTTT. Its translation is CASSRPGRPGTEAFF.

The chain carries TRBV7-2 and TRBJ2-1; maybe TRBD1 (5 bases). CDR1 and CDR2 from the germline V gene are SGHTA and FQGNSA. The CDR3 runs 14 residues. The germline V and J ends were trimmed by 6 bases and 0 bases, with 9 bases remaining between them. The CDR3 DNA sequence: TGTGCCAGCAGAGGGGCAAGCTCCTACAATGAGCAGTTCTTC. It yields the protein CASRGASSYNEQFF.

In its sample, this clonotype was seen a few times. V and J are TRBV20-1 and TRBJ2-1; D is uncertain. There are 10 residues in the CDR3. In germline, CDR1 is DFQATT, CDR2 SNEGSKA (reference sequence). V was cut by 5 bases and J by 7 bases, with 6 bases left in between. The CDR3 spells CSAWRNEQFF. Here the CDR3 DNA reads TGCAGTGCTTGGCGAAATGAGCAGTTCTTC.

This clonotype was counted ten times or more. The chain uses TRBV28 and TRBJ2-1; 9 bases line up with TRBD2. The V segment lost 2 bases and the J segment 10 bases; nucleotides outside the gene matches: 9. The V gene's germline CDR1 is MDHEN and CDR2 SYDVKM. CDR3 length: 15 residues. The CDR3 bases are TGTGCCAGCAGTTTAGGTCTAGCGGGGCTCGTGGAGCAGTTCTTC. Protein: CASSLGLAGLVEQFF.

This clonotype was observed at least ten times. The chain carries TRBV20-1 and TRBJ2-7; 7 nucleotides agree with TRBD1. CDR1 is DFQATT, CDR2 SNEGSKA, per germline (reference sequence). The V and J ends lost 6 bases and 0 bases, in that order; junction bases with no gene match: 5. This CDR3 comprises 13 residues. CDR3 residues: CSATGQSSYEQYF. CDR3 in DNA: TGCAGTGCAACGGGACAGAGCTCCTACGAGCAGTACTTC.

CDR3 nucleotides: TGTGCCAGCAGCGAATCCGGGACAGGGGCAGGCACTAATGAAAAACTGTTTTTT. Its translation: CASSESGTGAGTNEKLFF. This sequence joins TRBV4-2 and TRBJ1-4, with 10 bases lining up with TRBD1. V was clipped by 5 bases and J by 2 bases; unmatched bases: 11. Germline values: CDR1 LGHNA, CDR2 YNFKEQ. The CDR3 has 18 residues.